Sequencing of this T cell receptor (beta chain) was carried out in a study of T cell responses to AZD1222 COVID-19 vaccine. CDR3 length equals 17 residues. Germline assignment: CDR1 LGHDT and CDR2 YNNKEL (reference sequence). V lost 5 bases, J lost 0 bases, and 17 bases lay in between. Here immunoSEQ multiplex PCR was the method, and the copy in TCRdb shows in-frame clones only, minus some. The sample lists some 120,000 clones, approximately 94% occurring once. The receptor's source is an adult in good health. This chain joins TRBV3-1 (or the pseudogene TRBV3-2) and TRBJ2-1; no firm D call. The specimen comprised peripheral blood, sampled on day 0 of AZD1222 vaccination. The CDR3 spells CASSYTTGPSSYNEQFF. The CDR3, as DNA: TGTGCCAGCAGCTACACAACCGGGCCGAGCTCCTACAATGAGCAGTTCTTC.